This T cell receptor beta chain was sequenced for a study of Graves' ophthalmopathy and Graves' hyperthyroidism. Study-wide background: Where ophthalmopathy was absent within 18 months of follow-up, hyperthyroidism was stable.

General study points: A majority of expanded thyroid clonotypes exceeding 0.001 frequency were likewise present in blood.

There are a few counts of this clonotype. Its specificity is unknown. CDR3 size: 15 residues. Trimming took off 3 bases at V and 3 bases at J, with 15 bases between the two ends. TCR beta CDR3 regions were amplified from RNA transcripts. The library came from an HTBI-primed first-round RT-PCR and a second-round multiplex PCR. TCRdb re-derived calls from the multiplex PCR reads in MiXCR, one entry per CDR3 protein. The sample consists of approximately 540,000 distinct CDR3 sequences, approximately 37% of them appearing once. The chain links TRBV12-3 or TRBV12-4 to TRBJ2-7, with D possibly matching TRBD2 (6 bases). The sample comprised peripheral blood or thyroid tissue (not recorded which). This TCR was sampled from an adult man with Graves' hyperthyroidism. The CDR3 nucleotides read TGTGCCAGCAGTTTGGGTGCGGGGCGGTTCTACGAGCAGTACTTC. Translated: CASSLGAGRFYEQYF.